Reported below is one TCR beta chain. Its antigen is unknown. There are 14 residues in the CDR3. Germline-derived CDR1 and CDR2 are MNHEY and SMNVEV (reference sequence). V was cut by 3 bases and J by 5 bases, with 13 bases left in between. The record originates from a study of T cell responses to AZD1222 COVID-19 vaccine. General study findings and limits: Clonal diversity was possibly underestimated; the donors were predominantly white British and more often female. Vaccine-related CD4 TCRs covered spike, predominating at 160-218 and 743-854.

TCRdb's copy holds only in-frame clones and misses some; the assay was immunoSEQ multiplex PCR. The sample yields about 180,000 clones, about 90% seen once. Specimen: peripheral blood, collected on day 0 of AZD1222 vaccination. The chain combines TRBV27 with TRBJ2-5; tentative D call: TRBD2 (5 bases). The TCR was taken from an adult in good health. The CDR3, as DNA: TGTGCCAGCAGTTTTGGGCCGACGGGGGAGACCCAGTACTTC. Its translation is CASSFGPTGETQYF.